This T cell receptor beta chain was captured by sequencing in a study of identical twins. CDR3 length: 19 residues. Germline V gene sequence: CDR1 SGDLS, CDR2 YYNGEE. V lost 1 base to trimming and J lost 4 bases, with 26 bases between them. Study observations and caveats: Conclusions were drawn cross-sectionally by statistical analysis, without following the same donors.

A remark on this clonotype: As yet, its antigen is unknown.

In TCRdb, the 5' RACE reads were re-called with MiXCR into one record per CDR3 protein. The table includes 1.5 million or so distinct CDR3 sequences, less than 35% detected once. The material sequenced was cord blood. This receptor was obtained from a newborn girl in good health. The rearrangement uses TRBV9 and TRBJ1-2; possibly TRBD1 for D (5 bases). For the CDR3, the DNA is TGTGCCAGCAGCGTATCCCCGACTTGGGTCAGGGCAATCGGCTATGGCTACACCTTC. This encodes CASSVSPTWVRAIGYGYTF.